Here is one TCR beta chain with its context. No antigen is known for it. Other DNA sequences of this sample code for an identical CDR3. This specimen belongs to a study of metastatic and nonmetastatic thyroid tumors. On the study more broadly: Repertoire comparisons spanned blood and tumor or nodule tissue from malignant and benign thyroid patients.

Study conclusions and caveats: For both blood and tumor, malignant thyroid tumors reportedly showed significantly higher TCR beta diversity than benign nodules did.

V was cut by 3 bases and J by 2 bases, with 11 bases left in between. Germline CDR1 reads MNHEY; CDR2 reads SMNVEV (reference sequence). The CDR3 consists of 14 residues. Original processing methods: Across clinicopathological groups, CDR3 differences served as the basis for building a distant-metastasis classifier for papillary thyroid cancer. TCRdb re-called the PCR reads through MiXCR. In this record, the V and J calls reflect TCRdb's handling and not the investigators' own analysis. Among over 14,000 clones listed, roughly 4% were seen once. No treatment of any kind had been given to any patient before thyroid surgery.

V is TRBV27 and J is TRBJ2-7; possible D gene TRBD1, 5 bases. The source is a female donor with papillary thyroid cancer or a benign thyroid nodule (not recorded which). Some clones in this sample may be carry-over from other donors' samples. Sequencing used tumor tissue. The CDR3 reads CASSFGDRPYEQYF. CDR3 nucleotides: TGTGCCAGCAGTTTCGGAGACAGACCCTACGAGCAGTACTTC.